This T cell receptor (beta chain) was documented in a study of T cell responses to AZD1222 COVID-19 vaccine. General observations from the study: Seropositive status at baseline applied to only 5 or 6 AZD1222 recipients. Repertoires were collected only later (after the peak T cell response had occurred). Rises in breadth and depth of Spike-specific TCRs came after two AZD1222 doses. CD4 TCRs associated with vaccination spanned spike, dominating at 160-218 and 743-854.

Only in-frame clones appear in the TCRdb table, and some are missing; sequencing was by immunoSEQ multiplex PCR. Counted here are some 150,000 clones, roughly 86% occurring once; the ten biggest clones make up less than 6%. In the case of this clone: Its target is not known.

V shed 1 base and J shed 1 base, with 12 bases lying between them. Germline V lookup: CDR1 MGHRA, CDR2 YSYEKL. The CDR3 spans 16 residues. The specimen comprised peripheral blood, sampled 28 days after the second AZD1222 dose. The chain is built from TRBV4-1 and TRBJ2-3; D gene ambiguous. The TCR comes from an adult who received the AZD1222 COVID-19 vaccine. The chain's CDR3 is CASSQVDGRGTDTQYF. As DNA, the CDR3 is TGCGCCAGCAGCCAAGTAGACGGTAGGGGCACAGATACGCAGTATTTT.